This T cell receptor (beta chain) was obtained from a study of T cells in women clearing cervical HPV infection. About the research overall: Donors had HPV16-related CIN3 or worse; 2 had invasive cancer. HLA type could not be excluded as a confounder.

Of note for this clone: The read halts 3 residues ahead of the CDR3 end, with the missing end drawn from the germline J gene.

All participants had a single incident cervical HPV16 infection, and prevalent HPV16 infections were excluded. This CDR3 spans 13 amino acids. In germline, CDR1 is GTSNPN, CDR2 SVGIG (reference sequence). Assay: immunoSEQ multiplex PCR; the TCRdb copy retains only in-frame clones and omits some. The sample holds around 30,000 clones. The chain links TRBV30 to TRBJ2-4; a possible D gene is TRBD1 (5 bases). Sequencing input: blood buffy coat. This TCR was recovered from a woman aged 18-69 years with a cervical HPV16 infection that either progressed to CIN3+ or cleared (not recorded which). The sequenced part of the CDR3 DNA is TGTGCCTGGAATCAGGGTGGCAATCAGCCT. Its protein product is CAWNQGGNQP. The entire CDR3 reads CAWNQGGNQPQYF.